A single TCR beta chain is shown here with its context. Its target is unknown. The CDR3 totals 15 residues. V dropped 2 bases and J dropped 10; count of bases not matched to a gene: 9. Germline V gene sequence: CDR1 KGHSH, CDR2 LQKENI. Profiling relied on immunoSEQ multiplex PCR, and the TCRdb table lists in-frame clones only, not all of them. The sample contains about 11,000 clones, approximately 80% of which appear only once. The sample is drawn from a study of PD-1 blockade in classical Hodgkin lymphoma. The study, taken as a whole, reports: Possible causes of repertoire differences, disease activity or prior therapy, remain undefined. Patients who responded completely had about the same baseline diversity as newly diagnosed patients. By C4D1, CD4+ diversity increased significantly, especially in complete responders. Reported findings placed baseline TCR diversity lower in newly diagnosed patients (compared with healthy donors).

All trial patients relapsed after autologous stem cell transplantation. The input for sequencing was peripheral blood mononuclear cells (PBMCs), taken at baseline. This chain links TRBV18 with TRBJ1-4, with 8 bases aligning to TRBD1. The sequence was collected from a human donor with classical Hodgkin lymphoma. Here the CDR3 DNA reads TGTGCCAGCTCACCAGGGGTCCAGGGGGCGATAAAACTGTTTTTT. Residues: CASSPGVQGAIKLFF.